This T cell receptor (beta chain) appears in the sequencing data of a study of cytomegalovirus exposure and HLA in healthy donors. Of note for this clone: The antigen remains undetermined.

The CDR3 has 15 amino acids. Germline CDR1 MDHEN, CDR2 SYDVKM. J lost 4 bases, V lost 7 bases, and 7 bases had no gene match. Overall study findings and caveats: Rare TCR sequences dominated, though some public TCRs recurred in many donors.

PCR amplification relied on 60 Vbeta primers (plus 13 Jbeta primers). As originally analysed: The authors later counted about 80 million unique TCR beta chains, some 10 million of them shared. TCRdb's copy holds only in-frame clones and misses some; the assay was immunoSEQ multiplex PCR. The V and J calls and clone size were taken over from that table, and D and trimming were inferred from the DNA. The sample has about 140,000 clones; 82% are singletons. Sequencing was carried out using PBMCs. The chain recombines TRBV28 with TRBJ2-2; TRBD2 matches at 9 bases. The TCR sequence derives from a man aged 18 to 30 in good health and CMV-seropositive. The CDR3 DNA follows: TGTGCCAGCACCAGACTAGCGGAGAGCACCGGGGAGCTGTTTTTT. This encodes CASTRLAESTGELFF.